Following are 28 T cell receptor beta chains from one sample sequenced in a study of shared clonotypes between healthy human individuals. Only in-frame clones appear in the TCRdb table, and some are missing; sequencing was by immunoSEQ multiplex PCR. The sample carries 300,000 to 350,000 clones, over 70% recorded once. The sample was memory CD4+ T cells sorted from blood. The sample's subset: CD45RA-negative fraction. Receptors originate from a man aged 25 to 40 in good health.

The genes are TRBV10-2 and TRBJ2-3, with D tentatively TRBD2 (6 bases). V was shortened by 6 bases and J by 2 bases, with 12 bases between the two germline ends. Germline CDR1 and CDR2: WSHSY and SAAADI. This CDR3 spans 14 amino acids. The CDR3 reads CASRDSGYTDTQYF. The CDR3 nucleotides are TGCGCCAGCAGGGATAGCGGATACACAGATACGCAGTATTTT.

The chain is built from TRBV18 and TRBJ2-2, with D unclear. The CDR3 contains 14 residues. The V and J ends lost 2 bases and 4 bases respectively, with 8 bases between them. Germline V lookup: CDR1 KGHSH, CDR2 LQKENI. The CDR3 loop reads CASSPFEATGELFF. CDR3 sequence (DNA): TGTGCCAGCTCACCATTTGAGGCCACCGGGGAGCTGTTTTTT.

CDR3 amino acids: CASSSPRAEVRRTYEQYF. The CDR3 coding sequence is TGTGCCAGCAGCTCCCCTCGCGCTGAGGTCCGTCGCACCTACGAGCAGTACTTC. The V call is TRBV7-8, the J call TRBJ2-7; no firm D call. The CDR3 runs to 18 residues. Germline V gene data show CDR1 as SGHVS and CDR2 as FQNEAQ. Trimming stripped 4 bases from V and 2 bases from J, with 24 bases between.

There are a few counts of this clone. CDR3 sequence reads: CASSPPYQGARYGYTF. Written as DNA, the CDR3 is TGTGCCAGCAGTCCACCTTACCAGGGGGCTCGGTATGGCTACACCTTC. This rearrangement joins TRBV28 to TRBJ1-2; 8 bases align to TRBD1. Trimming removed 5 bases from V and 5 bases from J; junction bases left unmatched: 13. CDR1 MDHEN and CDR2 SYDVKM come from the germline V gene. This CDR3 comprises 16 residues.

This clone was detected a few times. V and J are TRBV6-6 and TRBJ2-5; D is ambiguous. This CDR3 is 13 amino acids long. V gave up 3 bases and J gave up 1 base, with 6 bases separating them. Germline values: CDR1 MNHNY, CDR2 SVGAGI (reference sequence). CDR3 amino acids: CASSYGGQETQYF. The CDR3 nucleotides are TGTGCCAGCAGTTATGGCGGCCAAGAGACCCAGTACTTC.

CDR3 in DNA: TGTGCCAGCACCGAGGGGGTCTTAGCCGCGGGTAATGAAAAACTGTTTTTT. Its protein is CASTEGVLAAGNEKLFF. The genes are TRBV7-2 and TRBJ1-4; D is perhaps TRBD1 (6 bases). Germline V gene lookup returns CDR1 SGHTA and CDR2 FQGNSA. V dropped 7 bases and J dropped 4 bases, with 22 bases sitting between them. The CDR3 runs to 17 residues.

The V call is TRBV5-1, the J call TRBJ2-7; TRBD2 matches 8 bases. There are 18 residues in the CDR3. The V gene's germline CDR1 is SGHRS and CDR2 YFSETQ. V was pared by 3 bases and J by 0 bases, with 14 bases of the junction left unmatched. CDR3 sequence reads: CASSSPGSSGSNSYEQYF. CDR3 in DNA: TGCGCCAGCAGCTCCCCCGGGTCCAGCGGGAGCAACTCCTACGAGCAGTACTTC.

For this clone: Other nucleotide sequences in the sample specify the same CDR3. The chain is built from TRBV9 and TRBJ2-7; either TRBD1 or TRBD2 may supply D (7 bases each). V lost 3 bases and J lost 4, with 11 bases in between. Germline CDR1 and CDR2: SGDLS and YYNGEE. The CDR3 loop spans 13 amino acids. CDR3 DNA: TGTGCCAGCAGCGCCAGGGGGGGTTACGAGCAGTACTTC. Protein sequence: CASSARGGYEQYF.

This clone has just one count. The chain combines TRBV7-2 with TRBJ2-1, with 7 bases lining up with TRBD2. The CDR3 length is 12 residues. The V gene end was trimmed by 1 base and the J gene end by 16 bases; junction bases not matched to a gene: 7. Per the germline V gene, CDR1 is SGHTA and CDR2 is FQGNSA. CDR3: CASSLVGTIFFF. The CDR3 nucleotides are TGTGCCAGCAGCTTAGTGGGGACTATCTTTTTCTTC. Full variable domain (outside the CDR3, taken from reference TRBV7-2 and TRBJ2-1): GAGVSQSPSNKVTEKGKDVELRCDPISGHTALYWYRQSLGQGLEFLIYFQGNSAPDKSGLPSDRFSAERTGGSVSTLTIQRTQQEDSAVYLCASSLVGTIFFFGPGTRLTVL.

In its sample, this clone was seen a few times. The chain has TRBV4-3 and TRBJ1-5, with D possibly matching TRBD1 (6 bases). The germline V gene encodes CDR1 LGHNA and CDR2 YSLEER. V lost 0 bases and J 6 bases, leaving 21 bases between the germline ends. The CDR3 has 18 residues. This CDR3 is CASSQDLIGRGSGQPQHF. DNA of the CDR3: TGCGCCAGCAGCCAAGATCTCATTGGCAGGGGATCGGGTCAGCCCCAGCATTTT.

The chain joins TRBV28 to TRBJ2-1, with 14 bases aligning to TRBD2. V trimming: 6 bases; J trimming: 9 bases; junction bases outside the gene matches: 10. The CDR3 consists of 16 residues. Germline V lookup: CDR1 MDHEN, CDR2 SYDVKM. The DNA of the CDR3 is TGTGCCAGCAGCCTCGGGACTAGCGGGAGTGGAGGTGAGCAGTTCTTC. Its translation is CASSLGTSGSGGEQFF.

The V and J genes are TRBV7-8 and TRBJ2-2, with a weak D call TRBD1 (5 bases). Deletions cut 5 bases from V and 1 base from J, with 11 bases between. The CDR3 sequence is 15 residues long. CDR1 is SGHVS and CDR2 is FQNEAQ in the germline V gene. CDR3 nucleotide sequence: TGTGCCAGCAGCCCCGGACATATGAACACCGGGGAGCTGTTTTTT. Translation gives CASSPGHMNTGELFF.

The chain combines TRBV19 with TRBJ2-7; 9 positions agree with TRBD1. This CDR3 spans 16 amino acids. The germline CDR1 and CDR2 sequences are LNHDA and SQIVND (reference sequence). V dropped 5 bases and J dropped 3; count of bases not matched to a gene: 11. The CDR3 sequence: CASSAKQGAGFYEQYF. The CDR3 coding sequence is TGTGCCAGTAGTGCGAAACAGGGGGCTGGCTTCTACGAGCAGTACTTC.

Turning to this clone: This CDR3 is also generated by other DNA sequences in the sample. CDR3 nucleotide sequence: TGTGCCAGTAGCAGACTAGCGGGGTCCTACGAGCAGTACTTC. Amino acids: CASSRLAGSYEQYF. V is TRBV19 and J is TRBJ2-7; 11 bases are a match to TRBD2. The CDR3 is made up of 14 amino acids. Unmatched junction bases numbered 2, after V lost 6 bases and J lost 1 base. Per germline, CDR1 LNHDA and CDR2 SQIVND (reference sequence).

Remarks on this clone: The same CDR3 can be traced to other DNA sequences in this sample. This chain connects TRBV28 to TRBJ2-7; no definite D call. V lost 6 bases, J lost 2 bases, and 8 bases lay in between. The germline CDR1 and CDR2 sequences are MDHEN and SYDVKM. This CDR3 region has 12 residues. The DNA for the CDR3 is TGTGCCAGCAGGACTGGAACCTACGAGCAGTACTTC. Amino acid sequence: CASRTGTYEQYF.

This clone came up a few times. V gene TRBV11-3 combines with J gene TRBJ2-7, with TRBD1 identical over 7 bases. The CDR3 runs 13 residues. Per the germline V gene, CDR1 is SGHNT and CDR2 is YENEEA. V trimming: 4 bases; J trimming: 5 bases; junction bases outside the gene matches: 5. CDR3 bases: TGTGCCAGCAGCTCCGACAGGGTCCACGAGCAGTACTTC. Protein sequence: CASSSDRVHEQYF.

This chain links TRBV28 with TRBJ1-4; no firm D call. From germline, CDR1 is MDHEN and CDR2 SYDVKM. This CDR3 is 14 amino acids long. Trimming cost V 3 bases and J 8 bases, with 13 bases left between them. In DNA, the CDR3 is TGTGCCAGCAGTTTCGTTGCAGATTCCGAAAAACTGTTTTTT. Translation: CASSFVADSEKLFF.

The sample holds a few counts of this clone. Written as DNA, the CDR3 is TGTGCCTGGAGTGTGGGCTTGACTAGCGGCTCCTACAATGAGCAGTTCTTC. It translates to CAWSVGLTSGSYNEQFF. The V and J genes are TRBV30 and TRBJ2-1; 9 nucleotides line up with TRBD2. With 0 bases clipped from V and 0 bases from J, the junction kept 6 bases outside the gene matches. Germline lookup yields CDR1 GTSNPN and CDR2 SVGIG (reference sequence). This CDR3 spans 17 amino acids. The full variable domain, completed using reference TRBV30 and TRBJ2-1, is SQTIHQWPATLVQPVGSPLSLECTVEGTSNPNLYWYRQAAGRGLQLLFYSVGIGQISSEVPQNLSASRPQDRQFILSSKKLLLSDSGFYLCAWSVGLTSGSYNEQFFGPGTRLTVL.

The V call is TRBV4-2, the J call TRBJ1-2; D is ambiguous. The CDR3 is 13 amino acids. Trimming shortened V by 0 bases and J by 7 bases, and 9 bases separated the two germline ends. The germline V gene has CDR1 LGHNA and CDR2 YNFKEQ. This CDR3 reads CASSQDYNPGYTF. Written as DNA, the CDR3 is TGTGCCAGCAGCCAAGATTACAATCCTGGCTACACCTTC.

V and J are TRBV10-1 and TRBJ2-3, with TRBD1 identical over 9 bases. Germline loops: CDR1 WNHNN, CDR2 SYGVQD (reference sequence). Losses at the gene ends were 9 bases for V and 6 bases for J; bases not matched to a gene: 13. The CDR3 has 15 residues. The CDR3 nucleotides read TGCGCCAGTTCTGACAGGGGGATAGGATTTGATACGCAGTATTTT. It is translated as CASSDRGIGFDTQYF.

The CDR3 protein is CASSRSGKNEKLFF. DNA of the CDR3: TGTGCCAGCAGTAGATCCGGGAAGAATGAAAAACTGTTTTTT. The chain recombines TRBV6-6 with TRBJ1-4; D unresolved. The CDR3 totals 14 residues. Germline V lookup: CDR1 MNHNY, CDR2 SVGAGI (reference sequence). Trimming took off 5 bases at V and 5 bases at J, with 12 bases between the two ends.

The V and J genes are TRBV30 and TRBJ1-1; D is ambiguous. The V and J ends lost 3 bases and 6 bases respectively, with 14 bases between them. This CDR3 has 13 amino acids. The germline V gene encodes CDR1 GTSNPN and CDR2 SVGIG (reference sequence). The CDR3: CAWSRSGDSEAFF. The CDR3 DNA reads as TGTGCCTGGAGCCGAAGCGGGGATTCTGAAGCTTTCTTT.

The rearrangement joins TRBV6-5 to TRBJ1-2; the D gene is possibly TRBD1 (6 bases). The length of the CDR3 is 14 residues. Per germline, CDR1 MNHEY and CDR2 SVGAGI. Trimming removed 6 bases at V and 2 bases at J, with 13 bases between. CDR3 loop: CASSATGKNYGYTF. CDR3 nucleotides: TGTGCCAGCAGCGCAACAGGGAAAAACTATGGCTACACCTTC.

The J gene is TRBJ2-2, the V gene TRBV2; D not certain. This CDR3 contains 13 residues. With 8 bases removed from V and 4 bases from J, the gap between germline ends came to 11 bases. Per the germline V gene, CDR1 is SNHLY and CDR2 is FYNNEI. The CDR3 nucleotides are TGTGCCAGCCATAACGGTGTCACCGGGGAGCTGTTTTTT. It translates to CASHNGVTGELFF.

DNA of the CDR3: TGTGCCACCAGCAGAGAGGGGGGTGGAGGGTACGAGCAGTACTTC. It codes for CATSREGGGGYEQYF. The chain recombines TRBV15 with TRBJ2-7; D perhaps matches TRBD2 (6 bases). The CDR3 covers 15 residues. V lost 0 bases, J lost 4 bases, and 13 bases lay in between. Germline lookup yields CDR1 LNHNV and CDR2 YYDKDF (reference sequence).

There are a few counts of this clone. As DNA, the CDR3 is TGCGCCAGCAGCCAAGAGTTCCCAGGGGGCTCCTACGAGCAGTACTTC. Translating it yields CASSQEFPGGSYEQYF. The chain links TRBV4-3 to TRBJ2-7; TRBD1 agrees at 7 bases. Germline V gives CDR1 LGHNA, CDR2 YSLEER. The CDR3 is 16 residues long. V lost 0 bases, J lost 0 bases, and 5 bases stayed unmatched.

This clone was seen only a few times. This chain links TRBV7-9 with TRBJ2-1, with D maybe TRBD2 (6 bases). Germline assignment: CDR1 SEHNR and CDR2 FQNEAQ (reference sequence). V lost 6 bases and J 6 bases, leaving 18 bases between the germline ends. CDR3 length equals 15 residues. The CDR3 protein is CASSPRALASNEQFF. The DNA of the CDR3 is TGTGCCAGCAGTCCCAGGGCGCTAGCGAGCAATGAGCAGTTCTTC. The full variable domain, its missing parts supplied by reference TRBV7-9 and TRBJ2-1, is DTGVSQNPRHKITKRGQNVTFRCDPISEHNRLYWYRQTLGQGPEFLTYFQNEAQLEKSRLLSDRFSAERPKGSFSTLEIQRTEQGDSAMYLCASSPRALASNEQFFGPGTRLTVL.

In regard to this clone: Other DNA sequences from this sample encode an identical CDR3 as well. The genes are TRBV5-5 and TRBJ2-7; D is perhaps TRBD1 (6 bases). Germline CDR1 and CDR2: SGHKS and YYEKEE (reference sequence). CDR3 length equals 14 residues. The ends were cut back, 5 bases at V and 0 bases at J, with 12 bases in the middle. The DNA for the CDR3 is TGTGCCAGCAGTCCAGGGGCGTACTCCTACGAGCAGTACTTC. This translates into CASSPGAYSYEQYF.